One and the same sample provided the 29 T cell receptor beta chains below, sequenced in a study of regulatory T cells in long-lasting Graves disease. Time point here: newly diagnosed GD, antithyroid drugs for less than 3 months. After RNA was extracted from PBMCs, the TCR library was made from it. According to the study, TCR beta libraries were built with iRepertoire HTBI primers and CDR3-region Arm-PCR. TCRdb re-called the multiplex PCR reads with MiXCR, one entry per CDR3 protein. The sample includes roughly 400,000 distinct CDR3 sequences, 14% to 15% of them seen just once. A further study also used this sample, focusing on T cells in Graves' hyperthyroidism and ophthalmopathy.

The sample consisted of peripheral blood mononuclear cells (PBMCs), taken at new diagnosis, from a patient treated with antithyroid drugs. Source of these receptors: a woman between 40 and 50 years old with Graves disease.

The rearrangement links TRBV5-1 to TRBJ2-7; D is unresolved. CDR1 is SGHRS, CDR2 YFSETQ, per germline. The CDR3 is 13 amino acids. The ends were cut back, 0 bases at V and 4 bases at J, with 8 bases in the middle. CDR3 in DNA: TGCGCCAGCAGCTTGGACCGGCAGTACGAGCAGTACTTC. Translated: CASSLDRQYEQYF.

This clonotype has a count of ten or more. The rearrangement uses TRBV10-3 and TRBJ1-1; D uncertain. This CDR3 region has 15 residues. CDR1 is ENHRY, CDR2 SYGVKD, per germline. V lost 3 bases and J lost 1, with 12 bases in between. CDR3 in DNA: TGTGCCATCAGTGAACGCGGAGGGCCGAACACTGAAGCTTTCTTT. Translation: CAISERGGPNTEAFF.

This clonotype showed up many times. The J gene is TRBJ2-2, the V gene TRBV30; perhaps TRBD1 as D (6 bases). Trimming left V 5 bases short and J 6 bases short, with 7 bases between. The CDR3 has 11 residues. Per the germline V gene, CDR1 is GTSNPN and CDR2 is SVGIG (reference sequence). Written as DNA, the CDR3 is TGTGCCTGGGAGGGGGCCGGGGAGCTGTTTTTT. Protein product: CAWEGAGELFF.

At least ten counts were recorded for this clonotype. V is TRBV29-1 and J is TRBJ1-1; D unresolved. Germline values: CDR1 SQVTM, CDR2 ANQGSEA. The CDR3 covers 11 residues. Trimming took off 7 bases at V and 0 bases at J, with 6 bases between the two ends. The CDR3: CSAELNTEAFF. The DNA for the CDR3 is TGCAGCGCGGAATTGAACACTGAAGCTTTCTTT.

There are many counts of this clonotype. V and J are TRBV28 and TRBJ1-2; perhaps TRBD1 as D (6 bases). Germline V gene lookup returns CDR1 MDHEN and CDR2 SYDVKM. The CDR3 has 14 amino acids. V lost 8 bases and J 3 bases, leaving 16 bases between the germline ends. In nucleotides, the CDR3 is TGTGCCAGCGGCTCAGGGGAGGAATACTATGGCTACACCTTC. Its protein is CASGSGEEYYGYTF.

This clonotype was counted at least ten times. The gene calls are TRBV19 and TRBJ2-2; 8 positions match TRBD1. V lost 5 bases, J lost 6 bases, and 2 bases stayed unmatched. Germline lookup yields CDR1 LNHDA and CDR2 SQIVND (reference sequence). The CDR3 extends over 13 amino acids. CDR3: CASSPDRAGELFF. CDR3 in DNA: TGTGCCAGTAGTCCGGACAGGGCCGGGGAGCTGTTTTTT.

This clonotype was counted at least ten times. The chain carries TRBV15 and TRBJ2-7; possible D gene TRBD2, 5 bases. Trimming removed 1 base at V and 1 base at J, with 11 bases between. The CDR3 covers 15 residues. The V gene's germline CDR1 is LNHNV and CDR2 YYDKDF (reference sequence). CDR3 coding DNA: TGTGCCACCAGCAGAGGCCCGGGGAGATCCTACGAGCAGTACTTC. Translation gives CATSRGPGRSYEQYF.

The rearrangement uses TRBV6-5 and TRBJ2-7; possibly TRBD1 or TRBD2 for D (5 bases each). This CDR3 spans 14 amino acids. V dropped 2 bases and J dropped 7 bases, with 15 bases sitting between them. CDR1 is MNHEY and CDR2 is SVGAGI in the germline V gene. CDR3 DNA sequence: TGTGCCAGCAGTTACCATAGGGACCAGATGGAGCAGTACTTC. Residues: CASSYHRDQMEQYF.

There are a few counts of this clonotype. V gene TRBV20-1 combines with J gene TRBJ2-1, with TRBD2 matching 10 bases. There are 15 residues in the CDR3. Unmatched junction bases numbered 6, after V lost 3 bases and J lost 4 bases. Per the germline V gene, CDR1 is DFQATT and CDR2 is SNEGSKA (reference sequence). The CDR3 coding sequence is TGCAGTGCTAGCCCCATAGCGGGAGGTTACAATGAGCAGTTCTTC. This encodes CSASPIAGGYNEQFF.

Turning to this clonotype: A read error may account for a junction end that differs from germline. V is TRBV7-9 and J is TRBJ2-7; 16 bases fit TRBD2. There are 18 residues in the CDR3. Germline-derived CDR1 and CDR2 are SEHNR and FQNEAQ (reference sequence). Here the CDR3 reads CASSHPLGTSGRAYGQYF. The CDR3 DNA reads TGTGCCAGCAGCCACCCTCTCGGGACTAGCGGGAGGGCCTACGGGCAGTACTTC.

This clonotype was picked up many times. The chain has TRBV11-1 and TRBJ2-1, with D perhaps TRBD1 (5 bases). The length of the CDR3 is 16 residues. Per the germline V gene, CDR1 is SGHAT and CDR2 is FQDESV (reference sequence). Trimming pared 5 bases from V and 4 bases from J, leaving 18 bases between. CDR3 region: CASSPSGGAGYNEQFF. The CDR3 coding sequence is TGTGCCAGCAGCCCGTCCGGTGGGGCTGGGTACAATGAGCAGTTCTTC.

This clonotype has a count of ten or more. CDR3 residues: CASSFILAGSYYNEQFF. The CDR3 region has the DNA TGTGCCAGCAGTTTCATCCTAGCGGGATCGTACTACAATGAGCAGTTCTTC. This chain uses TRBV28 with TRBJ2-1; 9 positions match TRBD2. The germline gives CDR1 MDHEN, CDR2 SYDVKM. V was pared by 3 bases and J by 3 bases, with 9 bases of the junction left unmatched. The CDR3 totals 17 residues.

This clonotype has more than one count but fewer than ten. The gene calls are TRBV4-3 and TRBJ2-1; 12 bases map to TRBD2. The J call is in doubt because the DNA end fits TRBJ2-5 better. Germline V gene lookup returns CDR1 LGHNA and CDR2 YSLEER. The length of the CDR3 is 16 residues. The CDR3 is CASSRASGRVGETQYF. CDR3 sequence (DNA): TGCGCCAGCAGCCGGGCTAGCGGGAGGGTGGGTGAGACCCAGTACTTC.

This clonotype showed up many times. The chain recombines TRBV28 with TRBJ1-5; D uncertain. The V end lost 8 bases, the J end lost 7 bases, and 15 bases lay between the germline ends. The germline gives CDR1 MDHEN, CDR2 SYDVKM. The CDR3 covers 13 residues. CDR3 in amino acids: CASRPPVGQPQHF. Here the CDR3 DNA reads TGTGCCAGCCGTCCCCCTGTCGGGCAGCCCCAGCATTTT.

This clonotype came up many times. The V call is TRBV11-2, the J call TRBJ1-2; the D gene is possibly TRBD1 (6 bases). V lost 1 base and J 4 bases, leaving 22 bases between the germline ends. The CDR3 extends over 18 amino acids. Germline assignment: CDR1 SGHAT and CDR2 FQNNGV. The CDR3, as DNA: TGTGCCAGCAGCTTAGCGGGGGGCAGGGGCAGTCACGGCTATGGCTACACCTTC. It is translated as CASSLAGGRGSHGYGYTF.

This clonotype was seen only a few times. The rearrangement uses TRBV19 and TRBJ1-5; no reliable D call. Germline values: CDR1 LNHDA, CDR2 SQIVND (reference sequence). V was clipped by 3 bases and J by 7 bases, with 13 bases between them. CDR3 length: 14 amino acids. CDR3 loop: CASSIPGRRQPQHF. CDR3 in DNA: TGTGCCAGTAGTATCCCGGGGAGGCGGCAGCCCCAGCATTTT.

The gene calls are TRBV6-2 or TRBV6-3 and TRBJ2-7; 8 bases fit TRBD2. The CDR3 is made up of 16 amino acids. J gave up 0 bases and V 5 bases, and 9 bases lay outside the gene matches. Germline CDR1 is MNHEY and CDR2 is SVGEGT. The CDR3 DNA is TGTGCCAGCAGTCACCACCCGACTAGCGCCTCCTACGAGCAGTACTTC. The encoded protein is CASSHHPTSASYEQYF.

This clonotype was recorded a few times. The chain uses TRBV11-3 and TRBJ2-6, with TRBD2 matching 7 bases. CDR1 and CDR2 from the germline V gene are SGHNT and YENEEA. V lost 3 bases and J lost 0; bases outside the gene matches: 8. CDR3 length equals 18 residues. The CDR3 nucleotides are TGTGCCAGCAGCTTGGGGACTAACGCTCCCTCTGGGGCCAACGTCCTGACTTTC. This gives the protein CASSLGTNAPSGANVLTF.

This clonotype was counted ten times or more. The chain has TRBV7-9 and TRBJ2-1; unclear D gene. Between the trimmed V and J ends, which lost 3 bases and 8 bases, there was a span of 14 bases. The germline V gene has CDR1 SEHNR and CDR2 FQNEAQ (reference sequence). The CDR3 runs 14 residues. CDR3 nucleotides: TGTGCCAGCAGCTTCCTGGGCTATTACTATGAGCAGTTCTTC. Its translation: CASSFLGYYYEQFF.

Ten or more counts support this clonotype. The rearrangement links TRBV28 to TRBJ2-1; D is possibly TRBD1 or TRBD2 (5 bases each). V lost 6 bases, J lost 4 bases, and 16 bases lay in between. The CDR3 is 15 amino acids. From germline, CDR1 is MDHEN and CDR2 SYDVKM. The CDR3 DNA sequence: TGTGCCAGCAGCAGAACCGGGACGACTTACAATGAGCAGTTCTTC. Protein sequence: CASSRTGTTYNEQFF.

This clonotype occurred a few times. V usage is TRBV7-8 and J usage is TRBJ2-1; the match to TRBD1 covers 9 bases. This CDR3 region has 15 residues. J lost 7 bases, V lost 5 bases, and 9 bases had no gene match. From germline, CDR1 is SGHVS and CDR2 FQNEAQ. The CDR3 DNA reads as TGTGCCAGCAGCACACTACAGGGGGCTGGGAATGAGCAGTTCTTC. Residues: CASSTLQGAGNEQFF. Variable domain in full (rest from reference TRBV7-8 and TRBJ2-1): GAGVSQSPRYKVAKRGQDVALRCDPISGHVSLFWYQQALGQGPEFLTYFQNEAQLDKSGLPSDRFFAERPEGSVSTLKIQRTQQEDSAVYLCASSTLQGAGNEQFFGPGTRLTVL.

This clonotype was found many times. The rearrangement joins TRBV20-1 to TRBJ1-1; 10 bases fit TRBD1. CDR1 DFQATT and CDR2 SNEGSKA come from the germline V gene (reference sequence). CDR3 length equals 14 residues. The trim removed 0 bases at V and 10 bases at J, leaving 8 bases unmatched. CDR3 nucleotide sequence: TGCAGTGCTAGAGATCGGGGACAGGGGTTTTCAGCTTTCTTT. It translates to CSARDRGQGFSAFF.

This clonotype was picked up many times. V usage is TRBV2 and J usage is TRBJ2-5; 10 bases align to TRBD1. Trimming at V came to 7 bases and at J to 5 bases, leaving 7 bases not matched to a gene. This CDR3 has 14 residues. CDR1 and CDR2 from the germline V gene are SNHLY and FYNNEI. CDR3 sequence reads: CASNPTGGPETQYF. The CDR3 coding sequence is TGTGCCAGCAACCCGACAGGGGGCCCCGAGACCCAGTACTTC. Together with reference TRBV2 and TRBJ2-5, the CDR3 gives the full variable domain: EPEVTQTPSHQVTQMGQEVILRCVPISNHLYFYWYRQILGQKVEFLVSFYNNEISEKSEIFDDQFSVERPDGSNFTLKIRSTKLEDSAMYFCASNPTGGPETQYFGPGTRLLVL.

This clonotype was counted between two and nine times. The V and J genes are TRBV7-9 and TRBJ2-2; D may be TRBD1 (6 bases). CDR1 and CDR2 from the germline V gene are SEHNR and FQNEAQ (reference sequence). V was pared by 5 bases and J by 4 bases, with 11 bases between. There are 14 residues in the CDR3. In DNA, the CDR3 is TGTGCCAGCAGCCAGGACAGTCCCACCGGGGAGCTGTTTTTT. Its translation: CASSQDSPTGELFF.

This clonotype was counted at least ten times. CDR3 region: CASSLTVETGELFF. CDR3 coding DNA: TGCGCCAGCAGCTTAACCGTGGAAACCGGGGAGCTGTTTTTT. V gene TRBV5-1 combines with J gene TRBJ2-2; D is unclear. The CDR3 runs 14 residues. V gave up 2 bases and J gave up 5 bases, with 10 bases separating them. The germline CDR1 and CDR2 sequences are SGHRS and YFSETQ.

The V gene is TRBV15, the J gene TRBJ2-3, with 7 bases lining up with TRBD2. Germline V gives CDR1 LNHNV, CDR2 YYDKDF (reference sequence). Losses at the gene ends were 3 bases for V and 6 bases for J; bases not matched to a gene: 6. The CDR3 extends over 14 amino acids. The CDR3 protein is CATSSVGREDTQYF. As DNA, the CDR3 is TGTGCCACCAGCAGCGTGGGGAGGGAGGATACGCAGTATTTT. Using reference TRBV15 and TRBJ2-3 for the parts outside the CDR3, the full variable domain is DAMVIQNPRYQVTQFGKPVTLSCSQTLNHNVMYWYQQKSSQAPKLLFHYYDKDFNNEADTPDNFQSRRPNTSFCFLDIRSPGLGDTAMYLCATSSVGREDTQYFGPGTRLTVL.

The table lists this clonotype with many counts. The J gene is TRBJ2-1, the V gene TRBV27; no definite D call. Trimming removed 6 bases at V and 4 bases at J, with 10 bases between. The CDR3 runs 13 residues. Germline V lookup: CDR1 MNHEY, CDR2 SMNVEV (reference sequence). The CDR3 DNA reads TGTGCCAGCAGCTTCGGGCCATACAATGAGCAGTTCTTC. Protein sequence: CASSFGPYNEQFF.

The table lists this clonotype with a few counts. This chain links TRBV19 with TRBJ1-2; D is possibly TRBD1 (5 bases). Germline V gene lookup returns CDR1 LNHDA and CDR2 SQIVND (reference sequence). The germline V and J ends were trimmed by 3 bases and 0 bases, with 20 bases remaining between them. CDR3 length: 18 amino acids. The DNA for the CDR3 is TGTGCCAGTAGTATCTTCGGGTCACAGGAGGTTTCTAACTATGGCTACACCTTC. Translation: CASSIFGSQEVSNYGYTF.

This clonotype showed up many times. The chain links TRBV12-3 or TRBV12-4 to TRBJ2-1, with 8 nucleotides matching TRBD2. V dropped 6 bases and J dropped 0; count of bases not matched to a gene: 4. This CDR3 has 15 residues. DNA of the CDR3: TGTGCCAGCAGATCTCTAGCGGGCTCCTACAATGAGCAGTTCTTC. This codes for CASRSLAGSYNEQFF.